The 17 T cell receptor beta chains below all came from one sample that was sequenced in a study of blood T cells in healthy people across ages. PCR was performed a second time for roughly 7 to 12 cycles using a sample-barcoded 5' primer and a J-beta primer mix. TCRdb re-derived calls from the 5' RACE reads in MiXCR, one entry per CDR3 protein. This sample yields about 1,800,000 distinct CDR3 sequences, of which roughly 27% are seen a single time; around 7.7% belongs to the top ten. Material: blood. These receptors were obtained from a woman younger than 45 in good health.

Only a few counts were recorded for this clonotype. The chain joins TRBV20-1 to TRBJ1-1; D is unresolved. V dropped 3 bases and J dropped 1 base, with 15 bases sitting between them. Germline CDR1 reads DFQATT; CDR2 reads SNEGSKA (reference sequence). The CDR3 length is 15 residues. The CDR3 region has the DNA TGCAGTGCTAGGCCATACGCAGCGGAGAACACTGAAGCTTTCTTT. It yields the protein CSARPYAAENTEAFF.

This clonotype was seen many times. This chain joins TRBV6-5 and TRBJ1-2; the D gene is possibly TRBD1 (5 bases). The germline V gene has CDR1 MNHEY and CDR2 SVGAGI. V dropped 2 bases and J dropped 5 bases, with 6 bases sitting between them. The CDR3 sequence is 12 residues long. The CDR3: CASSYKGYGYTF. The CDR3, as DNA: TGTGCCAGCAGTTACAAGGGGTATGGCTACACCTTC.

The gene calls are TRBV29-1 and TRBJ2-1; D may be TRBD2 (5 bases). V lost 5 bases and J 6 bases, leaving 14 bases between the germline ends. The V gene's germline CDR1 is SQVTM and CDR2 ANQGSEA. CDR3 length: 13 amino acids. CDR3 DNA sequence: TGCAGCGTTCTCCGGGTAAGCGGCAATGAGCAGTTCTTC. Translation gives CSVLRVSGNEQFF.

The CDR3 region is CASSLVGQVYEKLFF. DNA for the CDR3: TGTGCCAGCAGTTTGGTGGGACAGGTATATGAAAAACTGTTTTTT. V and J are TRBV12-3 or TRBV12-4 and TRBJ1-4, with 8 bases identical to TRBD1. This CDR3 contains 15 residues. With V trimmed by 3 bases and J by 6 bases, 6 bases remained unmatched.

This clonotype was counted a few times. The rearrangement links TRBV5-1 to TRBJ2-7; D perhaps matches TRBD2 (5 bases). The CDR3 loop spans 15 amino acids. Germline CDR1 SGHRS, CDR2 YFSETQ. Trimming took off 0 bases at V and 7 bases at J, with 17 bases between the two ends. The CDR3 nucleotides are TGCGCCAGCAGCTTGGGGAGCGCGGGTCCGGGAGAGCAGTACTTC. Translation: CASSLGSAGPGEQYF.

V usage is TRBV7-9 and J usage is TRBJ1-1; D is unresolved. This CDR3 region has 17 residues. Germline lookup yields CDR1 SEHNR and CDR2 FQNEAQ (reference sequence). Trimming took 4 bases from V and 1 from J, leaving 19 bases between them. CDR3 region: CASSSEGVRVPNTEAFF. The CDR3 DNA reads as TGTGCCAGCAGCTCAGAAGGCGTACGGGTACCGAACACTGAAGCTTTCTTT.

Many counts were recorded for this clonotype. This chain joins TRBV9 and TRBJ1-2, with 9 bases aligning to TRBD1. Germline lookup yields CDR1 SGDLS and CDR2 YYNGEE. The length of the CDR3 is 15 residues. Germline trimming cut 2 bases from V and 3 bases from J; bases unmatched to any gene: 5. The CDR3 loop reads CASSVGQGADYGYTF. The CDR3 nucleotides read TGTGCCAGCAGCGTGGGACAGGGAGCGGACTATGGCTACACCTTC.

The chain has TRBV7-6 and TRBJ2-1; D is perhaps TRBD1 or TRBD2 (5 bases each). CDR3 length: 15 amino acids. Germline V gene sequence: CDR1 SGHVS, CDR2 FNYEAQ. V shed 5 bases and J shed 5 bases, with 16 bases lying between them. The CDR3 loop is CASSRLGRPDNEQFF. CDR3 DNA: TGTGCCAGCAGCCGACTGGGACGGCCTGACAATGAGCAGTTCTTC.

The genes are TRBV20-1 and TRBJ1-2, with TRBD1 as a possible D gene (6 bases). Germline loops: CDR1 DFQATT, CDR2 SNEGSKA (reference sequence). This CDR3 is built from 11 residues. V was cut by 2 bases and J by 8 bases, with 9 bases left in between. CDR3 sequence: CSARLGGGYTF. The CDR3 DNA reads as TGCAGTGCTAGATTGGGGGGCGGCTACACCTTC.

V is TRBV20-1 and J is TRBJ2-3; tentative D call: TRBD2 (5 bases). Deletions cut 3 bases from V and 4 bases from J, with 14 bases between. Germline CDR1 reads DFQATT; CDR2 reads SNEGSKA (reference sequence). The CDR3 runs 14 residues. The CDR3 sequence: CSARHIGSPDTQYF. Written as DNA, the CDR3 is TGCAGTGCTAGGCATATAGGGAGCCCAGATACGCAGTATTTT.

Concerning this clonotype: A much more abundant neighbour one base away suggests this may be a read error. V gene TRBV20-1 combines with J gene TRBJ2-5; tentatively, D is TRBD2 (5 bases). CDR1 DFQATT and CDR2 SNEGSKA come from the germline V gene (reference sequence). The CDR3 has 12 residues. The germline V and J ends were trimmed by 5 bases and 4 bases, with 11 bases remaining between them. CDR3 loop: CSAGVAGETQYF. The CDR3 nucleotides read TGCAGTGCTGGAGTGGCGGGAGAGACCCAGTACTTC.

This clonotype was seen repeatedly, ten times or more. The CDR3 region has the DNA TGTGCCAGCAGCTTAGGGCAGGGGTTTTATAATTCACCCCTCCACTTT. It codes for CASSLGQGFYNSPLHF. The chain combines TRBV7-9 with TRBJ1-6, with D perhaps TRBD1 (6 bases). Trimming took off 1 base at V and 4 bases at J, with 11 bases between the two ends. The CDR3 is 16 residues long. Germline V lookup: CDR1 SEHNR, CDR2 FQNEAQ (reference sequence).

This clonotype has at least ten counts. J is TRBJ2-1 and V is TRBV12-3 or TRBV12-4, with D possibly matching TRBD2 (6 bases). This CDR3 is 13 amino acids long. Trimming took 7 bases from V and 3 from J, leaving 10 bases between them. The CDR3 protein is CASNWGVYNEQFF. The CDR3 DNA reads as TGTGCCAGCAACTGGGGGGTCTACAATGAGCAGTTCTTC.

This clonotype was seen only a few times. The J gene is TRBJ2-1, the V gene TRBV20-1, with TRBD2 matching 8 bases. V shed 6 bases and J 6 bases; nucleotides not matched to a gene: 10. This CDR3 contains 14 residues. Looked up from germline, CDR1 is DFQATT and CDR2 is SNEGSKA (reference sequence). CDR3 coding DNA: TGCAGTGCCCCGTGGAGCGGGAGTCTCAATGAGCAGTTCTTC. Protein product: CSAPWSGSLNEQFF.

The table lists this clonotype with a few counts. The rearrangement joins TRBV12-3 or TRBV12-4 to TRBJ2-6; unclear D gene. V gave up 7 bases and J gave up 1 base, with 11 bases separating them. This CDR3 comprises 15 residues. The CDR3 region is CASIKRRSGANVLTF. In DNA form, the CDR3 reads TGTGCCAGCATCAAGAGGAGATCTGGGGCCAACGTCCTGACTTTC.

This clonotype has ten or more counts. This rearrangement joins TRBV5-1 to TRBJ2-1, with a possible D match to TRBD2 (5 bases). The CDR3 totals 15 residues. The germline gives CDR1 SGHRS, CDR2 YFSETQ. V lost 0 bases and J lost 5, with 12 bases in between. Here the CDR3 reads CASSLGGFIHNEQFF. Written as DNA, the CDR3 is TGCGCCAGCAGCTTGGGCGGGTTTATCCACAATGAGCAGTTCTTC.

This clonotype was picked up many times. The chain joins TRBV18 to TRBJ1-2; no reliable D call. The CDR3 loop spans 14 amino acids. V was pared by 6 bases and J by 8 bases, with 19 bases between. CDR1 and CDR2 from the germline V gene are KGHSH and LQKENI. CDR3 loop: CASSPDTYSFGYTF. In DNA, the CDR3 is TGTGCCAGCTCTCCTGACACGTACTCTTTCGGCTACACCTTC.